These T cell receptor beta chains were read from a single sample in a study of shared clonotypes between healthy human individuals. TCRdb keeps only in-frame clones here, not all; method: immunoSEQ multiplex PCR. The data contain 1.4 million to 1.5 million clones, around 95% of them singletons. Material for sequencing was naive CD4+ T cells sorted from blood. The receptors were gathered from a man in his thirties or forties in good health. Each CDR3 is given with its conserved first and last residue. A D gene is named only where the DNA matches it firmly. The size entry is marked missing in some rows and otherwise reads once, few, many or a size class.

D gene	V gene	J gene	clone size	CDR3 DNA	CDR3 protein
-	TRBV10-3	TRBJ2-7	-	TGTGCCATCAGTGAGGGATCGACAACCTACGAGCAGTACTTC	CAISEGSTTYEQYF
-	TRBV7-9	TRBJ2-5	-	TGTGCCAGCAGCCCTAGTGGCCAAGAGACCCAGTACTTC	CASSPSGQETQYF
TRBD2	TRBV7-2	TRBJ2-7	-	TGTGCCAGCAGCATCTGGACTAGCGGGAGAAGGTACGAGCAGTACTTC	CASSIWTSGRRYEQYF
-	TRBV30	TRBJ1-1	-	TGTGCCTGGAGTCCCACTTACGGGAACACTGAAGCTTTCTTT	CAWSPTYGNTEAFF
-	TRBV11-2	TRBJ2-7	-	TGTGCCAGCAGCTACGAATTCTTTCCCCCAACAAATAAAGCCTACGAGCAGTACTTC	CASSYEFFPPTNKAYEQYF
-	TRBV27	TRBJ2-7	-	TGTGCCAGCAGTTTAACCGTGGCCTACGAGCAGTACTTC	CASSLTVAYEQYF
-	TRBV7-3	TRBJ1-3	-	TGTGCCAGCAGCTTAACAACGAACGGGACTCTCTCTGGAAACACCATATATTTT	CASSLTTNGTLSGNTIYF
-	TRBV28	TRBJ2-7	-	TGTGCCAGCAGTTTATCCGGGACCCGCTCCTACGAGCAGTACTTC	CASSLSGTRSYEQYF
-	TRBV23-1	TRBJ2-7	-	TGCGCCAGCAGGGACGGGGAGGCCTCCCACGAGCAGTACTTC	CASRDGEASHEQYF
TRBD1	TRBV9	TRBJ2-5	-	TGTGCCAGCAGCGGGTGGGGACAGCAAGAGACCCAGTACTTC	CASSGWGQQETQYF
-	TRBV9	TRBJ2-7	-	TGTGCCAGCAGCGTAGCTCAGGGACCCACCTACGAGCAGTACTTC	CASSVAQGPTYEQYF
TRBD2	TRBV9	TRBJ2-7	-	TGTGCCAGCAGCGTAGGGGGAGGGCCCCTGGGGAACGAGCAGTACTTC	CASSVGGGPLGNEQYF
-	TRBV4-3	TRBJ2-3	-	TGCGCCAGCAGCCAAGCCCGCTGGCTGAATACGCAGTATTTT	CASSQARWLNTQYF
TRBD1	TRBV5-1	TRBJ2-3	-	TGCGCCAGCAAAGACAGGGGGTACACAGATACGCAGTATTTT	CASKDRGYTDTQYF
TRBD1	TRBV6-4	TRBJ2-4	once	TGTGCCAGCAGTGACTCCGTCCGGCTTAGAGCTGGACAGGGGTGGGGACGGGCCAAAAACATTCAGTACTTC	CASSDSVRLRAGQGWGRAKNIQYF
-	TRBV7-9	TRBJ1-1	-	TGTGCCAGCAGCTCTTCTGACAGGATGAACACTGAAGCTTTCTTT	CASSSSDRMNTEAFF
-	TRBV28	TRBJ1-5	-	TGTGCCAGCACCCTTCCCCCAGGGGAACGTCAGCCCCAGCATTTT	CASTLPPGERQPQHF
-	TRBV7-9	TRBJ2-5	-	TGTGCCAGCAGCTCCGATCCGGGGGCCCAAGAGACCCAGTACTTC	CASSSDPGAQETQYF
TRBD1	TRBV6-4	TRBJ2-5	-	TGTGCCAGCAGTCCGACAGGGGGCGAGACCCAGTACTTC	CASSPTGGETQYF
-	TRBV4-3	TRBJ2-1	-	TGCGCCAGCAGCCAGTCTGGGGGCGGAAACTACAATGAGCAGTTCTTC	CASSQSGGGNYNEQFF